This T cell receptor (beta chain) was documented in a study of liver allograft versus peripheral blood T cells. Study in general: T cell receptor repertoires in transplanted livers were compared with those in recipients' peripheral blood. Findings of the study overall: T cell receptor repertoires inside liver allografts reportedly differed from those in peripheral blood.

Deletions cut 1 base from V and 0 bases from J, with 6 bases between. Germline values: CDR1 SGHDN, CDR2 FVKESK. This CDR3 is 14 amino acids long. About this clonotype itself: No antigen is known for it.

TCRdb independently ran MiXCR on the reads; one entry per CDR3 protein. The sample consists of approximately 15,000 distinct CDR3 sequences, 22% of them appearing once. The source of this sequence is a human patient who had a liver transplant. Some T cells may be provided by the graft donor. The V call is TRBV14, the J call TRBJ1-1, with D unresolved. This CDR3 is CASSQGHLNTEAFF. The DNA of the CDR3 is TGTGCCAGCAGCCAAGGACACCTGAACACTGAAGCTTTCTTT.